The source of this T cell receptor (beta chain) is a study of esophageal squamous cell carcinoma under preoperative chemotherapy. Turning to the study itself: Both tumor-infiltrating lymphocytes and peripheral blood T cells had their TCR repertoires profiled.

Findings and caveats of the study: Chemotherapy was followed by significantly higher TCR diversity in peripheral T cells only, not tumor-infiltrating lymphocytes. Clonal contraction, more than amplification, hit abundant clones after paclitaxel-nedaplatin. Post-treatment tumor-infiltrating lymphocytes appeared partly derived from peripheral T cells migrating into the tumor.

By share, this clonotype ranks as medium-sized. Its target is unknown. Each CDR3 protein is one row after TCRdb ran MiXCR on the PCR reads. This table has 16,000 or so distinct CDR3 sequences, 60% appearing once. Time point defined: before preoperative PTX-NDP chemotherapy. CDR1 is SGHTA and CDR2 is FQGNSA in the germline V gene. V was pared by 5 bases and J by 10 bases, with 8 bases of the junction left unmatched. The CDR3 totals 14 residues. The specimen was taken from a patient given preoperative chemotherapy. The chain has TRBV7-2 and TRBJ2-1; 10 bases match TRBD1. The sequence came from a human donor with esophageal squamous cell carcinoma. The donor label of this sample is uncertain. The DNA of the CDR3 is TGTGCCAGCAGCCCCGACAGGGGGCGCCACGAGCAGTTCTTC. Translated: CASSPDRGRHEQFF.